This record looks at one T cell receptor beta chain sequence and its context. The data stem from a study of shared clonotypes between healthy human individuals. The naive CD8 subset, CD45RO-negative cells positively selected for CCR7, excluded terminally differentiated effector memory CD45RA+ cells. The study drew its donors from healthy HIV-negative adults without recent acute infections or vaccinations. Data came from immunoSEQ multiplex PCR; TCRdb stores just in-frame clones and leaves some out. The table shows about 800,000 clones, with around 96% occurring only once. The sequenced sample consisted of naive CD8+ T cells sorted from blood. The sequence derives from a man aged 25-45 years in good health.

The CDR3, as DNA: TGTGCCAGCAGCTTAGTTTCACAGGGGGCTAATGAGCAGTTCTTC. Its translation: CASSLVSQGANEQFF. The chain links TRBV13 to TRBJ2-1; 9 positions match TRBD1. Trimming at V came to 1 base and at J to 7 bases, leaving 5 bases not matched to a gene. Per the germline V gene, CDR1 is PRHDT and CDR2 is FYEKMQ (reference sequence). CDR3 size: 15 residues. The full variable domain, its missing parts supplied by reference TRBV13 and TRBJ2-1, is AAGVIQSPRHLIKEKRETATLKCYPIPRHDTVYWYQQGPGQDPQFLISFYEKMQSDKGSIPDRFSAQQFSDYHSELNMSSLELGDSALYFCASSLVSQGANEQFFGPGTRLTVL.